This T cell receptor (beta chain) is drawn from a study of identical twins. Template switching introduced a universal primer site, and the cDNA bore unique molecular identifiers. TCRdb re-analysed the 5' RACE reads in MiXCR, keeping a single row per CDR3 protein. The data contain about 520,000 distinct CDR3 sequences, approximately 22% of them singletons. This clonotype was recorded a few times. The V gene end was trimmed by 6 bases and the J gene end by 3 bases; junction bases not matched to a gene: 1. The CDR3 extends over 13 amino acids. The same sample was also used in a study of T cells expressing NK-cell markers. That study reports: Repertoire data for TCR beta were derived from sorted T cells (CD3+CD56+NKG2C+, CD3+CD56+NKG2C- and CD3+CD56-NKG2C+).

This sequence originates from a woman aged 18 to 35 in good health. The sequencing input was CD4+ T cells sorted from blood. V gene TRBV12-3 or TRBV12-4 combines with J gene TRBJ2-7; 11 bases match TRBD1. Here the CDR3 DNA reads TGTGCCAGCAGGGGACAGGGGGGCTACGAGCAGTACTTC. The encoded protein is CASRGQGGYEQYF.